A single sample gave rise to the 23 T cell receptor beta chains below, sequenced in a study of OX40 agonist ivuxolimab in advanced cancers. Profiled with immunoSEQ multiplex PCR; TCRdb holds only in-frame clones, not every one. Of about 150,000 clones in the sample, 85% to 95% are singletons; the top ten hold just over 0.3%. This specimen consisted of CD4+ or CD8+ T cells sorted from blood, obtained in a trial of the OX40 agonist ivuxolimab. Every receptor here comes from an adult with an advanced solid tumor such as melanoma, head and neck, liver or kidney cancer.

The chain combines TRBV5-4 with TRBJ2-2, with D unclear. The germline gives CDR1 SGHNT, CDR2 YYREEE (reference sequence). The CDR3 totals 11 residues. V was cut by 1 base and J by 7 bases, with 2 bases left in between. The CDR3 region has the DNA TGTGCCAGCAGCTTGCACGGGGAGCTGTTTTTT. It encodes CASSLHGELFF. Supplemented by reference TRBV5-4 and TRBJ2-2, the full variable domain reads ETGVTQSPTHLIKTRGQQVTLRCSSQSGHNTVSWYQQALGQGPQFIFQYYREEENGRGNFPPRFSGLQFPNYSSELNVNALELDDSALYLCASSLHGELFFGEGSRLTVL.

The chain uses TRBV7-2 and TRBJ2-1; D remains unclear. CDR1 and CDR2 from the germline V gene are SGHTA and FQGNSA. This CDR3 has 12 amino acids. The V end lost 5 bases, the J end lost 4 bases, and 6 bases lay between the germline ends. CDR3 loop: CASSPDYNEQFF. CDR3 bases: TGTGCCAGCAGCCCGGATTACAATGAGCAGTTCTTC.

The CDR3 coding sequence is TGCGCCAGCACCCTAAACCCCGGGCAGCCCCAGCATTTT. As protein: CASTLNPGQPQHF. The V call is TRBV5-1, the J call TRBJ1-5, with D unresolved. CDR1 and CDR2 from the germline V gene are SGHRS and YFSETQ. The V end lost 6 bases, the J end lost 7 bases, and 14 bases lay between the germline ends. CDR3 length: 13 amino acids. The variable domain in full, completed from reference TRBV5-1 and TRBJ1-5, reads KAGVTQTPRYLIKTRGQQVTLSCSPISGHRSVSWYQQTPGQGLQFLFEYFSETQRNKGNFPGRFSGRQFSNSRSEMNVSTLELGDSALYLCASTLNPGQPQHFGDGTRLSIL.

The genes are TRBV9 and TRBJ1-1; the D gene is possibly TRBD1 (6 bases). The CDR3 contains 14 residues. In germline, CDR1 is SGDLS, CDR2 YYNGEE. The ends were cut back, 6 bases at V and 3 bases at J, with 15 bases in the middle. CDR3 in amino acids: CASTRTGIDTEAFF. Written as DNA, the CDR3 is TGTGCCAGCACCCGAACAGGGATTGACACTGAAGCTTTCTTT.

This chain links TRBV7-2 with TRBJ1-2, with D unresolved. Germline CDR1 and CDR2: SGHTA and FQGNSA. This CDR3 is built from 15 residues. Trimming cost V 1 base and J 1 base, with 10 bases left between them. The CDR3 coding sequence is TGTGCCAGCAGCTTAGTGGGGTCCTTTAACTATGGCTACACCTTC. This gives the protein CASSLVGSFNYGYTF.

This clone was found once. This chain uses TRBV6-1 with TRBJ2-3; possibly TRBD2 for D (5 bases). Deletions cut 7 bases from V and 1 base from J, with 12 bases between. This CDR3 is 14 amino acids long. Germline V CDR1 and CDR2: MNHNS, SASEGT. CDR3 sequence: CASKASWGTDTQYF. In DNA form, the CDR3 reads TGTGCCAGCAAGGCTAGCTGGGGCACAGATACGCAGTATTTT.

CDR3 bases: TGTGCCAGCTCACCCCAGGGGGGGGTTGCACAGGATACGCAGTATTTT. This translates into CASSPQGGVAQDTQYF. The chain links TRBV18 to TRBJ2-3; tentatively, D is TRBD1 or TRBD2 (7 bases each). The ends were cut back, 3 bases at V and 6 bases at J, with 19 bases in the middle. The CDR3 length is 16 residues. Germline CDR1 is KGHSH and CDR2 is LQKENI.

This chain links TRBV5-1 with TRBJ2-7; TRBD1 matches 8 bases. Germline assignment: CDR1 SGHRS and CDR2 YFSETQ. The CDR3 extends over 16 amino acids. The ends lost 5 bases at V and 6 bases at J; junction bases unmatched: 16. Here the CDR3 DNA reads TGCGCCAGCAGTAGGACAGGGTCTTCCTCTTTAGGCGAGCAGTACTTC. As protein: CASSRTGSSSLGEQYF.

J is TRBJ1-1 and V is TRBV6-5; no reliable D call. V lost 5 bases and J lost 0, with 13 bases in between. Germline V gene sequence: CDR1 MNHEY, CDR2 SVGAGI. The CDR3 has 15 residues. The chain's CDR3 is CASSPLVRVNTEAFF. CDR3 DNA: TGTGCCAGCAGTCCCCTAGTACGGGTGAACACTGAAGCTTTCTTT.

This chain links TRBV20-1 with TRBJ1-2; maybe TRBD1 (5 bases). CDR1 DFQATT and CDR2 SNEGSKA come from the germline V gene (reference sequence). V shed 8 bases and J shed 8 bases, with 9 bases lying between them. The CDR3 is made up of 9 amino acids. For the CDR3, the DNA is TGCAGTCCCCGGGGGGGCTACACCTTC. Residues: CSPRGGYTF.

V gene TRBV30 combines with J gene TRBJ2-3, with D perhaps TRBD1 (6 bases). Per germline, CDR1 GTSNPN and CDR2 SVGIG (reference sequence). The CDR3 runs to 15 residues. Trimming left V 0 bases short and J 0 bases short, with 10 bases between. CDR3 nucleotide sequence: TGTGCCTGGAGTGTGGGGGACACAAGCACAGATACGCAGTATTTT. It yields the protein CAWSVGDTSTDTQYF.

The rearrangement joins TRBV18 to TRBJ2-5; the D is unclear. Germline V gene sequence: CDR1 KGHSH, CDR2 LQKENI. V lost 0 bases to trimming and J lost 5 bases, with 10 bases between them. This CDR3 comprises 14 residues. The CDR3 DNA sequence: TGTGCCAGCTCACCACCGGGCGCTACGGAGACCCAGTACTTC. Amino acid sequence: CASSPPGATETQYF.

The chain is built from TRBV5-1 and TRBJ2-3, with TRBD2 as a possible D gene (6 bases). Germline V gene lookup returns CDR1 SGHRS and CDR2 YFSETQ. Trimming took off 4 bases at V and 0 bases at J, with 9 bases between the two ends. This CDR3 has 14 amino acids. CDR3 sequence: CASSPRESTDTQYF. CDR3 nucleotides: TGCGCCAGCAGCCCCCGGGAGAGCACAGATACGCAGTATTTT.

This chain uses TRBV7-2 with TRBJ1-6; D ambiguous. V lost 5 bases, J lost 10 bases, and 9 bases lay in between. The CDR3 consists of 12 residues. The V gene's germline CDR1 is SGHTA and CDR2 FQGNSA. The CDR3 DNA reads TGTGCCAGCAGCCTCTACGGGTCACCCCTCCACTTT. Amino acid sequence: CASSLYGSPLHF. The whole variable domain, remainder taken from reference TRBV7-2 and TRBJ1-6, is GAGVSQSPSNKVTEKGKDVELRCDPISGHTALYWYRQSLGQGLEFLIYFQGNSAPDKSGLPSDRFSAERTGGSVSTLTIQRTQQEDSAVYLCASSLYGSPLHFGNGTRLTVT.

The CDR3 bases are TGTGCCAGCTCCCCATTTTACGGTTCCTACGAGCAGTACTTC. Amino acid sequence: CASSPFYGSYEQYF. This sequence joins TRBV18 and TRBJ2-7, with no clear D. Between the trimmed V and J ends, which lost 6 bases and 1 base, there was a span of 13 bases. The CDR3 is 14 residues long. Germline assignment: CDR1 KGHSH and CDR2 LQKENI.

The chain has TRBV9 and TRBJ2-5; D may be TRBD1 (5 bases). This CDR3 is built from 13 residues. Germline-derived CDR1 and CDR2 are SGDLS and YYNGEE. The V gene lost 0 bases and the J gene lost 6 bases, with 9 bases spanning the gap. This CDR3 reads CASSVGWGKTQYF. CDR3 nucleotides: TGTGCCAGCAGCGTAGGGTGGGGCAAGACCCAGTACTTC.

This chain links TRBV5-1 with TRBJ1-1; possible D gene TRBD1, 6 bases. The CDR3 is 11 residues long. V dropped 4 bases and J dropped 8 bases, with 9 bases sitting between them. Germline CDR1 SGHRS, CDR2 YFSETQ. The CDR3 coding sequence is TGCGCCAGCAGCCCCGGGACAGAAGCTTTCTTT. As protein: CASSPGTEAFF.

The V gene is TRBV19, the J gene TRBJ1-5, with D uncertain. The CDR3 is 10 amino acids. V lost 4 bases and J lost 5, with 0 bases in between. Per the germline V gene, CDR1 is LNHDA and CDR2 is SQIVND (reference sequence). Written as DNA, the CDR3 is TGTGCCAGTAGTAATCAGCCCCAGCATTTT. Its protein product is CASSNQPQHF.

The chain's CDR3 is CASSSIRTGGNTIYF. CDR3 sequence (DNA): TGTGCCAGTAGTTCCATCCGGACAGGCGGAAACACCATATATTTT. The rearrangement links TRBV19 to TRBJ1-3; 7 nucleotides agree with TRBD1. The germline gives CDR1 LNHDA, CDR2 SQIVND (reference sequence). V gave up 5 bases and J gave up 4 bases; unmatched junction bases: 8. The CDR3 totals 15 residues.

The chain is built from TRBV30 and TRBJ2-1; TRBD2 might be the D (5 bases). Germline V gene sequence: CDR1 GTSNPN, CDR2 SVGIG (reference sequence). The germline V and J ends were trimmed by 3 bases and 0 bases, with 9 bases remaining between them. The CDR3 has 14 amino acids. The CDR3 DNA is TGTGCCTGGAGCATACGGGGCTCCTACAATGAGCAGTTCTTC. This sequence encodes CAWSIRGSYNEQFF.

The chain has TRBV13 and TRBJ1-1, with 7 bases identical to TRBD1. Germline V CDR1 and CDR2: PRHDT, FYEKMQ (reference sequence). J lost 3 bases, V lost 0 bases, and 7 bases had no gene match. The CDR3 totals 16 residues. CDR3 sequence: CASSLGRQGRYTEAFF. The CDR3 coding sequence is TGTGCCAGCAGCTTAGGCCGACAGGGAAGGTACACTGAAGCTTTCTTT.

The CDR3 region has the DNA TGCGCCAGCAGGGCGGGAGGGCAAGATACGCAGTATTTT. Its protein is CASRAGGQDTQYF. V usage is TRBV5-1 and J usage is TRBJ2-3, with 9 nucleotides matching TRBD2. The germline CDR1 and CDR2 sequences are SGHRS and YFSETQ. V shed 5 bases, J shed 5 bases, and the junction held 3 bases outside the gene matches. This CDR3 is 13 amino acids long.

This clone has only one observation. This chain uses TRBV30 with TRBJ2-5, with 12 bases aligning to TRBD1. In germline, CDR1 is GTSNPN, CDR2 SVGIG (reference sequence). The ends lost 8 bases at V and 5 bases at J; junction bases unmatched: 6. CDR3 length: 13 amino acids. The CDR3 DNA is TGTGCCCGACAGGGACAGGGGGCTGAGACCCAGTACTTC. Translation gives CARQGQGAETQYF. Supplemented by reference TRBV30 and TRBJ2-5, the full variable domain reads SQTIHQWPATLVQPVGSPLSLECTVEGTSNPNLYWYRQAAGRGLQLLFYSVGIGQISSEVPQNLSASRPQDRQFILSSKKLLLSDSGFYLCARQGQGAETQYFGPGTRLLVL.